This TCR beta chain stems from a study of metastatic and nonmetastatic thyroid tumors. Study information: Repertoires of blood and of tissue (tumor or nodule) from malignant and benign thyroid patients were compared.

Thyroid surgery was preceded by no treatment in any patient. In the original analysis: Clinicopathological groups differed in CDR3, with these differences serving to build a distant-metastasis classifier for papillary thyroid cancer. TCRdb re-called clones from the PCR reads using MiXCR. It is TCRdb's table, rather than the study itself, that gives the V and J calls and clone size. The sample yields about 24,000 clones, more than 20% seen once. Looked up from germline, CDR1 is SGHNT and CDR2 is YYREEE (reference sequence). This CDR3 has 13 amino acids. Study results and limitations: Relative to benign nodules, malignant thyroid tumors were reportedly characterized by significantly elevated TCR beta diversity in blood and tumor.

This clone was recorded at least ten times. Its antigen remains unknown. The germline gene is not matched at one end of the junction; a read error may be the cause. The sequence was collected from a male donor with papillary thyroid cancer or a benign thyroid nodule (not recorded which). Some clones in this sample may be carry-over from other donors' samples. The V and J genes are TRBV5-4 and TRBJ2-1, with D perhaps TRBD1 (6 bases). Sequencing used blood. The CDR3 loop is CASSSVPTGLIIF. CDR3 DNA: TGTGCCAGCAGCTCGGTACCCACAGGGTTGATAATCTTC. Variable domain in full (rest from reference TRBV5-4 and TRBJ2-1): ETGVTQSPTHLIKTRGQQVTLRCSSQSGHNTVSWYQQALGQGPQFIFQYYREEENGRGNFPPRFSGLQFPNYSSELNVNALELDDSALYLCASSSVPTGLIIFGPGTRLTVL.